The clone carrying this TCR beta chain was counted ten times or more. Its antigen is unidentified. Synthesis of TCR cDNA relied on 5'RACE template switching, which attached a universal primer site and UMIs. TCRdb re-called the 5' RACE reads through MiXCR, storing one row per CDR3 protein. The sample comprises more than 200,000 distinct CDR3 sequences, roughly 3.5% of which are singletons, and around a fifth rests with the top ten. This sample was included in a study of T cells after yellow fever vaccination. Looking at the study overall: Low-cell-number fractions were prepared with SMART-Seq v4 Ultra Low Input.

Germline lookup yields CDR1 LGHNA and CDR2 YNFKEQ. With 0 bases removed from V and 4 bases from J, the gap between germline ends came to 14 bases. The CDR3 is made up of 16 amino acids. General observations from the study: The secondary response was weaker but peaked faster, day 5 versus 15. Reappearing after the booster were most of the clones from primary vaccination (approximately 96% CD4, approximately 85% CD8).

The gene calls are TRBV4-2 and TRBJ2-3; a weak D match, TRBD2 (5 bases). The receptor's source is a man aged 18 to 35 who received the YFV17D yellow fever vaccine. The sample was PBMCs, taken 15 days after the yellow fever booster vaccination. This CDR3 reads CASSQEGGLVSDTQYF. The DNA of the CDR3 is TGTGCCAGCAGCCAAGAAGGCGGGCTAGTTTCAGATACGCAGTATTTT.